These 2 T cell receptor beta chains came from one sample sequenced in a study of blood T cell repertoires in COVID-19. The assay was immunoSEQ multiplex PCR, and TCRdb's table has in-frame clones only and misses some. Of 150,000 to 170,000 clones listed, roughly nine tenths are singletons. Sequencing was performed on peripheral blood. Every receptor here comes from a man in his fifties or sixties with acute or convalescent COVID-19.

The rearrangement uses TRBV11-2 and TRBJ2-3; 7 bases align to TRBD2. The CDR3 consists of 15 residues. Trimming took 6 bases from V and 3 from J; bases not matched to a gene: 9. CDR1 is SGHAT and CDR2 is FQNNGV in the germline V gene. CDR3 nucleotides: TGTGCCAGCAGACCTAAGCGGGGAAGGACAGATACGCAGTATTTT. As protein: CASRPKRGRTDTQYF.

The J gene is TRBJ2-1, the V gene TRBV24-1, with TRBD1 matching 8 bases. This CDR3 is 15 amino acids long. The trim removed 2 bases at V and 8 bases at J, leaving 7 bases unmatched. Germline CDR1 reads KGHDR; CDR2 reads SFDVKD. CDR3 protein: CATSDSNQGAHEQFF. In DNA form, the CDR3 reads TGTGCCACCAGTGATTCAAATCAGGGGGCACATGAGCAGTTCTTC.